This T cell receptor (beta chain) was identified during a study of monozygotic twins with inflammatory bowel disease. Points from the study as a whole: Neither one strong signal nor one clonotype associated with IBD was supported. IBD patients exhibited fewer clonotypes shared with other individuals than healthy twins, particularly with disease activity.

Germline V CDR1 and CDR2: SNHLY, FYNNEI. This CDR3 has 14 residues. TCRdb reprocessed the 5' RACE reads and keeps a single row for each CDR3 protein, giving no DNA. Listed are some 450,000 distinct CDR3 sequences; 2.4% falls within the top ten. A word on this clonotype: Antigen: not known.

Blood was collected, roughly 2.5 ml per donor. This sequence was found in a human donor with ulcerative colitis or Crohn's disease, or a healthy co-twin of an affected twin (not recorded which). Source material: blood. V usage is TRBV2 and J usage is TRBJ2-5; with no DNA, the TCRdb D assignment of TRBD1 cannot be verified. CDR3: CASSDPPTVETQYF.